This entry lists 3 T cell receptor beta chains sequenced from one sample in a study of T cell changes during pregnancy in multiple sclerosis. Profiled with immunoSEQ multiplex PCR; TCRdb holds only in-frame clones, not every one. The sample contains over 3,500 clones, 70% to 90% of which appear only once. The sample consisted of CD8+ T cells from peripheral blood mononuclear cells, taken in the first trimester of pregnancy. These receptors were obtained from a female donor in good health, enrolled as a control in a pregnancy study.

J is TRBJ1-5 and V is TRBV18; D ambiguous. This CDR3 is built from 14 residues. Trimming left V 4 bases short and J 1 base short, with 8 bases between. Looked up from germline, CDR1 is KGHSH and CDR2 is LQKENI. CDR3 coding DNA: TGTGCCAGCTCACGTACAGTCAGCAATCAGCCCCAGCATTTT. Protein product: CASSRTVSNQPQHF.

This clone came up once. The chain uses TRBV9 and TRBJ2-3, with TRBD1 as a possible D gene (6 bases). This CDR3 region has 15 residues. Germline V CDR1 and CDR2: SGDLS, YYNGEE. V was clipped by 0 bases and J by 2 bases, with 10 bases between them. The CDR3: CASSVETGITDTQYF. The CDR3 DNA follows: TGTGCCAGCAGCGTAGAAACAGGGATCACAGATACGCAGTATTTT.

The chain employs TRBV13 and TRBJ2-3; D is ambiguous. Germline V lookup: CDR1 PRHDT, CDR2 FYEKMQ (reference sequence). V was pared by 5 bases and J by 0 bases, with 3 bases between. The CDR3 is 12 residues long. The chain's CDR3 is CASSRSTDTQYF. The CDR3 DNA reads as TGTGCCAGCAGCCGGAGCACAGATACGCAGTATTTT.